The text below deals with one T cell receptor (beta chain). Its antigen is currently unknown. This sample stems from a study of cytomegalovirus exposure and HLA in healthy donors. For the study at large: Both the approximately 130 validation repertoires and the approximately 700 first-cohort repertoires used the same platform, as reported by a later analysis.

V shed 5 bases and J shed 3 bases, with 10 bases lying between them. The CDR3 is 14 residues long. The V gene's germline CDR1 is MNHNY and CDR2 SVGAGI (reference sequence). General study results and limits: The study labeled 164 TCR beta chains cytomegalovirus-associated. Rare TCR sequences predominated, though certain public TCRs were found in many donors. There were a few CMV-associated chains whose specificity for CMV antigens was confirmed in vitro.

The protocol was immunoSEQ multiplex PCR, while the TCRdb copy is restricted to in-frame clones and leaves out a portion. Among under 200,000 clones listed, over 85% were seen once. The sample taken for sequencing was PBMCs. This receptor was obtained from a young woman in good health and CMV-seropositive. The chain carries TRBV6-6 and TRBJ1-4, with D unresolved. This chain's CDR3 is CASSRLRANEKLFF. DNA for the CDR3: TGTGCCAGCAGTCGACTCCGGGCTAATGAAAAACTGTTTTTT.